One sample yielded the 32 T cell receptor beta chains listed below, sequenced in a study of T cell responses to AZD1222 COVID-19 vaccine. The protocol was immunoSEQ multiplex PCR, while the TCRdb copy is restricted to in-frame clones and leaves out a portion. The table lists more than 75,000 clones, 91% of them singletons. The material sequenced was peripheral blood, taken on day 0 of AZD1222 vaccination. The origin of the receptors is an adult in good health.

This clone was detected once. This sequence joins TRBV7-9 and TRBJ1-2; D gene unclear. The CDR3 runs 16 residues. V was clipped by 5 bases and J by 5 bases, with 21 bases between them. The germline V gene encodes CDR1 SEHNR and CDR2 FQNEAQ (reference sequence). This CDR3 is CASSIKWGSLAYGYTF. CDR3 nucleotide sequence: TGTGCCAGCAGCATTAAATGGGGTTCTTTAGCTTATGGCTACACCTTC.

The chain joins TRBV4-2 to TRBJ1-6; the D is unclear. Germline loops: CDR1 LGHNA, CDR2 YNFKEQ. V dropped 0 bases and J dropped 9 bases, with 15 bases sitting between them. The CDR3 has 16 amino acids. In nucleotides, the CDR3 is TGTGCCAGCAGCCAAGAGGACGTGGCCTCAGCTTCACCCCTCCACTTT. Amino acids: CASSQEDVASASPLHF.

This chain connects TRBV4-2 to TRBJ1-4, with 10 bases lining up with TRBD1. The CDR3 contains 16 residues. CDR1 is LGHNA and CDR2 is YNFKEQ in the germline V gene. Germline trimming cut 0 bases from V and 8 bases from J; bases unmatched to any gene: 6. CDR3 nucleotide sequence: TGTGCCAGCAGCCAAGAGGGACAGGGGCTTGGCGAAAAACTGTTTTTT. As protein: CASSQEGQGLGEKLFF.

The rearrangement links TRBV27 to TRBJ2-1, with TRBD2 identical over 12 bases. The junction had 8 bases not matched to a gene; V was cut back by 6 bases and J by 8 bases. CDR1 is MNHEY, CDR2 SMNVEV, per germline (reference sequence). The CDR3 runs to 15 residues. The CDR3 loop reads CASRPGLAGFYEQFF. CDR3 DNA sequence: TGTGCCAGCAGACCCGGACTAGCGGGATTCTATGAGCAGTTCTTC.

The chain uses TRBV6-5 and TRBJ1-1, with D uncertain. The V end lost 8 bases, the J end lost 4 bases, and 17 bases lay between the germline ends. The CDR3 loop spans 14 amino acids. Germline V CDR1 and CDR2: MNHEY, SVGAGI. CDR3 sequence reads: CASVAPGGLTEAFF. In DNA form, the CDR3 reads TGTGCCAGCGTAGCCCCGGGCGGGCTCACTGAAGCTTTCTTT.

The V and J genes are TRBV7-2 and TRBJ1-4; 10 bases match TRBD1. The CDR3 is 14 amino acids. Germline V CDR1 and CDR2: SGHTA, FQGNSA. V trimming: 5 bases; J trimming: 10 bases; junction bases outside the gene matches: 7. The CDR3 protein is CASSPGQGFGKLFF. CDR3 DNA: TGTGCCAGCAGCCCGGGACAGGGGTTCGGAAAACTGTTTTTT. Filled out from reference TRBV7-2 and TRBJ1-4, the complete variable domain reads GAGVSQSPSNKVTEKGKDVELRCDPISGHTALYWYRQSLGQGLEFLIYFQGNSAPDKSGLPSDRFSAERTGGSVSTLTIQRTQQEDSAVYLCASSPGQGFGKLFFGSGTQLSVL.

The genes are TRBV2 and TRBJ1-5, with D unclear. The germline gives CDR1 SNHLY, CDR2 FYNNEI. This CDR3 contains 11 residues. With 3 bases removed from V and 11 bases from J, the gap between germline ends came to 8 bases. This CDR3 reads CASSDVWAQHF. In nucleotides, the CDR3 is TGTGCCAGCAGTGATGTCTGGGCCCAGCATTTT.

The chain links TRBV27 to TRBJ2-2, with D perhaps matching TRBD1 or TRBD2 (5 bases each). CDR3 length: 17 amino acids. Trimming shortened V by 6 bases and J by 2 bases, and 19 bases separated the two germline ends. CDR1 is MNHEY and CDR2 is SMNVEV in the germline V gene (reference sequence). The CDR3 loop reads CASRKTGTGINTGELFF. In DNA, the CDR3 is TGTGCCAGCAGGAAAACGGGGACGGGGATTAACACCGGGGAGCTGTTTTTT.

The chain has TRBV20-1 and TRBJ2-7; D call uncertain. Germline V gene data show CDR1 as DFQATT and CDR2 as SNEGSKA (reference sequence). Trimming pared 6 bases from V and 5 bases from J, leaving 11 bases between. The CDR3 loop spans 11 amino acids. The CDR3 nucleotides read TGCAGTGCCGCTGTGGGCCACGAGCAGTACTTC. This translates into CSAAVGHEQYF.

V and J are TRBV4-1 and TRBJ1-6; D is unresolved. The CDR3 covers 12 residues. The germline V and J ends were trimmed by 0 bases and 13 bases, with 7 bases remaining between them. In germline, CDR1 is MGHRA, CDR2 YSYEKL. CDR3 nucleotide sequence: TGCGCCAGCAGCCAAGACAAGGATCCCCTCCACTTT. Encoded protein: CASSQDKDPLHF.

The count of this clone is one. The chain combines TRBV4-3 with TRBJ2-5; possibly TRBD1 for D (5 bases). CDR1 LGHNA and CDR2 YSLEER come from the germline V gene. Deletions cut 1 base from V and 2 bases from J, with 11 bases between. The CDR3 runs to 15 residues. CDR3 DNA: TGCGCCAGCAGCCAAGTTACCAGGGAACAAGAGACCCAGTACTTC. Its translation: CASSQVTREQETQYF.

The V call is TRBV28, the J call TRBJ2-3; tentative D call: TRBD1 (6 bases). The CDR3 has 15 amino acids. Per the germline V gene, CDR1 is MDHEN and CDR2 is SYDVKM. Deletions cut 6 bases from V and 0 bases from J, with 13 bases between. CDR3 sequence reads: CASSPQGASTDTQYF. CDR3 in DNA: TGTGCCAGCAGCCCACAGGGCGCTAGCACAGATACGCAGTATTTT.

The V gene is TRBV4-1, the J gene TRBJ1-2, with a tentative D call TRBD1 (5 bases). Trimming took 0 bases from V and 2 from J, leaving 13 bases between them. The CDR3 contains 16 residues. Looked up from germline, CDR1 is MGHRA and CDR2 is YSYEKL. This chain's CDR3 is CASSQETRHRNYGYTF. As DNA, the CDR3 is TGCGCCAGCAGCCAAGAAACGCGACACAGGAACTATGGCTACACCTTC.

The genes are TRBV7-2 and TRBJ2-7; perhaps TRBD2 as D (5 bases). V was trimmed by 4 bases and J by 0 bases, leaving 10 bases between them. This CDR3 is 14 amino acids long. Germline V lookup: CDR1 SGHTA, CDR2 FQGNSA. CDR3 sequence (DNA): TGTGCCAGCAGCTCGCGGGCCAGCTCCTACGAGCAGTACTTC. Its translation: CASSSRASSYEQYF.

This clone has a handful of counts. The chain is built from TRBV19 and TRBJ1-1, with D tentatively TRBD1 (5 bases). Trimming pared 10 bases from V and 4 bases from J, leaving 22 bases between. Germline V lookup: CDR1 LNHDA, CDR2 SQIVND (reference sequence). The CDR3 length is 15 residues. This CDR3 reads CATKGSEGGGTEAFF. The CDR3, as DNA: TGTGCCACGAAAGGGTCAGAAGGTGGGGGCACTGAAGCTTTCTTT.

V usage is TRBV28 and J usage is TRBJ1-4; D is undetermined. This CDR3 is built from 14 residues. Trimming stripped 3 bases from V and 8 bases from J, with 13 bases between. The germline gives CDR1 MDHEN, CDR2 SYDVKM. Here the CDR3 reads CASSLMTRQEKLFF. The DNA of the CDR3 is TGTGCCAGCAGTTTGATGACACGGCAGGAAAAACTGTTTTTT.

The chain links TRBV19 to TRBJ1-6, with D perhaps TRBD1 (6 bases). The ends were cut back, 3 bases at V and 10 bases at J, with 13 bases in the middle. From germline, CDR1 is LNHDA and CDR2 SQIVND (reference sequence). The CDR3 contains 14 residues. The DNA for the CDR3 is TGTGCCAGTAGTATCGAGGCAGGGGTATCACCCCTCCACTTT. Translation gives CASSIEAGVSPLHF.

V usage is TRBV12-3 or TRBV12-4 and J usage is TRBJ1-6; D not resolved. Trimming removed 2 bases from V and 7 bases from J, with 6 bases in between. CDR3 size: 13 residues. CDR3 in amino acids: CASSLFVNSPLHF. For the CDR3, the DNA is TGTGCCAGCAGTTTATTTGTGAATTCACCCCTCCACTTT.

This chain links TRBV27 with TRBJ1-2; the match to TRBD1 covers 8 bases. The V segment lost 4 bases and the J segment 4 bases; nucleotides outside the gene matches: 5. The CDR3 is 14 residues long. Germline assignment: CDR1 MNHEY and CDR2 SMNVEV (reference sequence). The CDR3 sequence is CASSSKTGAYGYTF. CDR3 nucleotides: TGTGCCAGCAGTTCCAAGACAGGGGCCTATGGCTACACCTTC.

The chain recombines TRBV30 with TRBJ1-5; D not certain. Trimming removed 0 bases at V and 0 bases at J, with 3 bases between. This CDR3 has 13 amino acids. Germline-derived CDR1 and CDR2 are GTSNPN and SVGIG (reference sequence). The DNA for the CDR3 is TGTGCCTGGAGTGTCAATAGCAATCAGCCCCAGCATTTT. The encoded protein is CAWSVNSNQPQHF.

The rearrangement uses TRBV4-3 and TRBJ1-1; D gene ambiguous. V was cut by 1 base and J by 1 base, with 7 bases left in between. CDR1 LGHNA and CDR2 YSLEER come from the germline V gene. The CDR3 totals 14 residues. This chain's CDR3 is CASSQVVRNTEAFF. For the CDR3, the DNA is TGCGCCAGCAGCCAAGTAGTGAGGAACACTGAAGCTTTCTTT.

A word on this clone: Relative to the germline gene, one junction end is altered; a read error may explain this. V usage is TRBV29-1 and J usage is TRBJ1-2; 7 positions agree with TRBD1. Germline CDR1 and CDR2: SQVTM and ANQGSEA. The CDR3 totals 13 residues. CDR3 sequence: CSVEGTANYGYTF. The DNA of the CDR3 is TGCAGCGTCGAAGGGACAGCCAACTATGGCTACACCTTC.

This sequence joins TRBV7-9 and TRBJ1-6, with D possibly being TRBD1 (5 bases). V lost 3 bases, J lost 7 bases, and 10 bases lay in between. Germline values: CDR1 SEHNR, CDR2 FQNEAQ (reference sequence). The CDR3 runs 14 residues. CDR3 nucleotides: TGTGCCAGCAGCTTTGGGGGGAGGAATTCACCCCTCCACTTT. Translation gives CASSFGGRNSPLHF.

The rearrangement links TRBV9 to TRBJ2-3, with 9 bases matching TRBD2. Germline CDR1 reads SGDLS; CDR2 reads YYNGEE. The ends lost 0 bases at V and 5 bases at J; junction bases unmatched: 7. The length of the CDR3 is 16 residues. DNA of the CDR3: TGTGCCAGCAGCGTAGTAGGCGGGGGGGCAGGAGATACGCAGTATTTT. Residues: CASSVVGGGAGDTQYF.

The chain links TRBV7-3 to TRBJ2-2; D not resolved. The CDR3 extends over 13 amino acids. Trimming took 4 bases from V and 1 from J, leaving 4 bases between them. Per germline, CDR1 SGHTA and CDR2 FQGTGA. The CDR3: CASSWENTGELFF. CDR3 nucleotides: TGTGCCAGCAGCTGGGAGAACACCGGGGAGCTGTTTTTT.

The chain combines TRBV7-2 with TRBJ1-2; TRBD1 is a possible D gene (5 bases). The length of the CDR3 is 13 residues. Looked up from germline, CDR1 is SGHTA and CDR2 is FQGNSA. V lost 6 bases and J lost 6, with 14 bases in between. The CDR3 loop is CASSQGQINGYTF. DNA for the CDR3: TGTGCCAGCAGTCAGGGCCAGATCAATGGCTACACCTTC.

This chain links TRBV7-9 with TRBJ1-2, with a weak D call TRBD1 (6 bases). CDR1 is SEHNR, CDR2 FQNEAQ, per germline (reference sequence). Trimming cost V 5 bases and J 6 bases, with 10 bases left between them. The CDR3 has 12 residues. The CDR3 region has the DNA TGTGCCAGCAGCCCGGACAGCAATGGCTACACCTTC. Translation: CASSPDSNGYTF.

The gene calls are TRBV7-3 and TRBJ2-3, with 14 bases that match TRBD2. The CDR3 spans 16 residues. V was pared by 5 bases and J by 3 bases, with 4 bases of the junction left unmatched. Germline-derived CDR1 and CDR2 are SGHTA and FQGTGA. CDR3 DNA sequence: TGTGCCAGCAGCCATGGACTAGCGGGGGGTACAGATACGCAGTATTTT. This encodes CASSHGLAGGTDTQYF.

This chain uses TRBV11-2 with TRBJ1-6; D is perhaps TRBD1 (6 bases). The germline CDR1 and CDR2 sequences are SGHAT and FQNNGV. Trimming removed 0 bases at V and 7 bases at J, with 13 bases between. This CDR3 has 16 residues. CDR3 in amino acids: CASSLDLGAGNSPLHF. The CDR3, as DNA: TGTGCCAGCAGCTTAGATCTGGGGGCAGGCAATTCACCCCTCCACTTT.

The chain joins TRBV18 to TRBJ1-6; D unclear. Trimming cost V 2 bases and J 9 bases, with 14 bases left between them. Germline V gene sequence: CDR1 KGHSH, CDR2 LQKENI. The CDR3 length is 15 residues. CDR3 in DNA: TGTGCCAGCTCACCAGCCCGGACTTTTCTTTCACCCCTCCACTTT. Amino acids: CASSPARTFLSPLHF.

The chain recombines TRBV19 with TRBJ1-2; tentatively, D is TRBD1 (5 bases). Trimming cost V 5 bases and J 5 bases, with 12 bases left between them. The CDR3 contains 13 residues. Germline CDR1 and CDR2: LNHDA and SQIVND (reference sequence). The CDR3 DNA reads TGTGCCAGTAGTTCCCAGGGCCCGTATGGCTACACCTTC. Residues: CASSSQGPYGYTF.

V is TRBV5-1 and J is TRBJ2-1, with D perhaps TRBD2 (6 bases). Germline V gene data show CDR1 as SGHRS and CDR2 as YFSETQ. V was shortened by 4 bases and J by 3 bases, with 11 bases between the two germline ends. The CDR3 covers 14 residues. For the CDR3, the DNA is TGCGCCAGCAGCCCGGGACTCATCTACAATGAGCAGTTCTTC. This gives the protein CASSPGLIYNEQFF.